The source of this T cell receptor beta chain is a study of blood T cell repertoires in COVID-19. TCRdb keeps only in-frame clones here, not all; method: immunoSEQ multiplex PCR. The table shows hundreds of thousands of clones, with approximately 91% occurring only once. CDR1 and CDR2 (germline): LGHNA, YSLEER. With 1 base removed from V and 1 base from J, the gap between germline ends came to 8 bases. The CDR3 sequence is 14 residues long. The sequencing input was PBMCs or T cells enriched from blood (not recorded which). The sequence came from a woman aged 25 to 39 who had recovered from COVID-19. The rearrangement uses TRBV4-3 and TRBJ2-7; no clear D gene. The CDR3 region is CASSQVRSSYEQYF. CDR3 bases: TGCGCCAGCAGCCAAGTACGCAGTTCCTACGAGCAGTACTTC.